The next 21 T cell receptor beta chains were all read from a single sample in a study of tumor-infiltrating lymphocytes in primary liver carcinoma. cDNA specific to TCR beta was made from about 550 ng of total RNA, with a constant-region primer employed for priming. It was through three nested multiplex PCR rounds of slightly modified ARM-PCR that TCR beta libraries arose. Rounds one and two of PCR, each of 10 cycles, were primed with TRBV1-TRBV30 forward primers and a C-beta reverse primer. TCRdb re-derived calls from the multiplex PCR reads in MiXCR, one entry per CDR3 protein. Seen here are approximately 330,000 distinct CDR3 sequences, roughly 61% observed once, and the top ten hold 6.5%. Germline DNA was also extracted, and blood RNA derived from unsorted whole blood. Sequencing was done on a sample of peripheral blood. Receptor source: a man in his forties with primary liver carcinoma and hepatitis B virus infection.

CDR3 sequence: CASSSLVRGSNTEAFF. The CDR3 nucleotides are TGTGCCAGCAGCAGCTTAGTACGGGGGTCAAACACTGAAGCTTTCTTT. The chain couples TRBV7-9 to TRBJ1-1; D is perhaps TRBD1 (5 bases). Germline V gene lookup returns CDR1 SEHNR and CDR2 FQNEAQ (reference sequence). V dropped 5 bases and J dropped 2 bases, with 18 bases sitting between them. The CDR3 is 16 residues long. Complete variable domain (other parts from reference TRBV7-9 and TRBJ1-1): DTGVSQNPRHKITKRGQNVTFRCDPISEHNRLYWYRQTLGQGPEFLTYFQNEAQLEKSRLLSDRFSAERPKGSFSTLEIQRTEQGDSAMYLCASSSLVRGSNTEAFFGQGTRLTVV.

On this clonotype itself: Just one base apart from a much larger clone, this may be a read error. The J gene is TRBJ2-5, the V gene TRBV10-3; unclear D gene. In germline, CDR1 is ENHRY, CDR2 SYGVKD. CDR3 length equals 13 residues. Trimming removed 6 bases at V and 2 bases at J, with 10 bases between. The CDR3 DNA follows: TGTGCCATCAGGTCCGGGTCGCAAGAGACCCAGTACTTC. This gives the protein CAIRSGSQETQYF.

This chain connects TRBV7-9 to TRBJ2-7, with D possibly TRBD2 on 6 matching bases. V was trimmed by 4 bases and J by 1 base, leaving 14 bases between them. Germline lookup yields CDR1 SEHNR and CDR2 FQNEAQ (reference sequence). The CDR3 sequence is 15 residues long. The CDR3 loop is CASSSEPSASYEQYF. The CDR3 coding sequence is TGTGCCAGCAGCTCCGAGCCTAGCGCTTCCTACGAGCAGTACTTC. Complete variable domain (other parts from reference TRBV7-9 and TRBJ2-7): DTGVSQNPRHKITKRGQNVTFRCDPISEHNRLYWYRQTLGQGPEFLTYFQNEAQLEKSRLLSDRFSAERPKGSFSTLEIQRTEQGDSAMYLCASSSEPSASYEQYFGPGTRLTVT.

This clonotype occurred once. The conserved phenylalanine or tryptophan normally closing the CDR3 is absent here, so this likely arose from a read error. The rearrangement links TRBV10-3 to TRBJ2-7; TRBD1 aligns across 7 bases. Germline CDR1 is ENHRY and CDR2 is SYGVKD. The V and J ends lost 10 bases and 3 bases, in that order; junction bases with no gene match: 6. This CDR3 has 12 residues. CDR3 nucleotides: TGTGCCAGTTCCGGGACAGACTACGAGCAGTACTTA. Amino acids: CASSGTDYEQYL.

This sequence joins TRBV4-2 and TRBJ2-1, with 10 bases matching TRBD1. Looked up from germline, CDR1 is LGHNA and CDR2 is YNFKEQ. The CDR3 covers 15 residues. Trimming cost V 4 bases and J 6 bases; bases outside gene matches: 6. CDR3 coding DNA: TGTGCCAGCAGCCCCCGACAGGGGGCCTGCAATGAGCAGTTCTTC. It yields the protein CASSPRQGACNEQFF.

This clonotype came up many times. CDR3 region: CSGRGGRGLYNEQFF. The CDR3 DNA follows: TGCAGCGGAAGGGGCGGGAGGGGATTATACAATGAGCAGTTCTTC. This chain links TRBV29-1 with TRBJ2-1, with 9 bases fitting TRBD2. The CDR3 is 15 amino acids. Germline lookup yields CDR1 SQVTM and CDR2 ANQGSEA. V lost 7 bases and J lost 4; bases outside the gene matches: 11.

With regard to this clonotype: Sequence at one end of the junction differs from germline and may be a read error. CDR3 in amino acids: CTSSQDLETSGSTGEPFF. The CDR3 DNA is TGCACCAGCAGCCAAGATCTGGAGACTAGCGGGAGCACCGGGGAGCCGTTTTTT. The chain joins TRBV4-3 to TRBJ2-2; 12 bases map to TRBD2. The germline CDR1 and CDR2 sequences are LGHNA and YSLEER. The CDR3 contains 18 residues.

Note on this clonotype: At one end the junction does not follow the germline gene, possibly because of a read error. V usage is TRBV5-1 and J usage is TRBJ2-7; 8 bases agree with TRBD2. Germline CDR1 is SGHRS and CDR2 is YFSETQ. This CDR3 contains 18 residues. Here the CDR3 reads CTSSLGPQLAVLSYEQYF. The DNA for the CDR3 is TGCACCAGCAGCTTGGGGCCTCAACTAGCGGTCCTCTCCTACGAGCAGTACTTC.

On this clonotype: This likely comes from a read error, as the CDR3 has no conserved phenylalanine or tryptophan at its end. The DNA is omitted, as the CDR3 cannot be located on it reliably, and the CDR3 follows TCRdb's listing. The rearrangement links TRBV4-3 to TRBJ2-7. The CDR3 contains 14 residues when both ends are counted. Looked up from germline, CDR1 is LGHNA and CDR2 is YSLEER. The CDR3 reads CASSQLPMTYEQYC.

The CDR3 reads CEGSLVASERGNEQFF. DNA for the CDR3: TGTGAAGGCAGCTTAGTGGCTAGCGAGAGGGGAAATGAGCAGTTCTTC. The rearrangement links TRBV11-2 to TRBJ2-1; tentative D call: TRBD2 (6 bases). The CDR3 is 16 residues long. From germline, CDR1 is SGHAT and CDR2 FQNNGV.

The chain recombines TRBV28 with TRBJ2-6; a weak D match, TRBD1 (6 bases). The CDR3 consists of 17 residues. Trimming took off 4 bases at V and 0 bases at J, with 13 bases between the two ends. Germline-derived CDR1 and CDR2 are MDHEN and SYDVKM. The CDR3 bases are TGTGCCAGCAGTTCCAGGACAGCTCTCTCTGGGGCCAACGTCCTGACTTTC. Translating gives CASSSRTALSGANVLTF.

The rearrangement joins TRBV28 to TRBJ1-5; 8 bases are a match to TRBD1. Trimming removed 2 bases from V and 2 bases from J; junction bases left unmatched: 2. The germline V gene has CDR1 MDHEN and CDR2 SYDVKM. The CDR3 has 15 amino acids. CDR3 in amino acids: CASSLGQGGNQPQHF. As DNA, the CDR3 is TGTGCCAGCAGTTTAGGACAGGGAGGCAATCAGCCCCAGCATTTT.

On this clonotype itself: Sequence at one end of the junction differs from germline and may be a read error. CDR3 region: CASTYELSQGSSTDTQYF. CDR3 bases: TGTGCCAGCACTTACGAACTCTCTCAGGGCTCTAGCACAGATACGCAGTATTTT. The rearrangement uses TRBV6-5 and TRBJ2-3; tentatively, D is TRBD1 (5 bases). This CDR3 comprises 18 residues. Germline assignment: CDR1 MNHEY and CDR2 SVGAGI.

This CDR3 is CASNTVGQVVNEQFF. The CDR3 DNA is TGTGCCAGCAATACCGTGGGACAGGTCGTAAATGAGCAGTTCTTC. This rearrangement joins TRBV11-2 to TRBJ2-1, with TRBD1 matching over 8 bases. CDR3 size: 15 residues. Germline CDR1 is SGHAT and CDR2 is FQNNGV. J was trimmed by 7 bases and V by 7 bases; bases with no gene match: 12.

Details on this clonotype: With a much larger clone just one base away, this may be a read error. The chain couples TRBV4-3 to TRBJ2-1; D ambiguous. The germline CDR1 and CDR2 sequences are LGHNA and YSLEER. The CDR3 is 14 amino acids. CDR3 loop: CASSQGESGDELFF. CDR3 bases: TGCGCCAGCAGCCAAGGTGAGTCCGGAGATGAGCTGTTCTTC.

On this clonotype itself: A clone one base away is much larger, so this may be a read error. The chain couples TRBV4-1 to TRBJ2-7; TRBD2 might be the D (6 bases). The V gene lost 1 base and the J gene lost 5 bases, with 15 bases spanning the gap. CDR3 size: 15 residues. CDR1 is MGHRA and CDR2 is YSYEKL in the germline V gene. The CDR3 region is CASSQVPAGRHEQYF. The CDR3, as DNA: TGCGCCAGCAGCCAAGTGCCAGCGGGCCGCCACGAGCAGTACTTC.

Turning to this clonotype: Given a much more abundant clone one base away, this may be a read error. This chain uses TRBV13 with TRBJ2-7, with D perhaps TRBD2 (5 bases). Trimming shortened V by 9 bases and J by 7 bases, and 19 bases separated the two germline ends. Per germline, CDR1 PRHDT and CDR2 FYEKMQ (reference sequence). CDR3 size: 13 residues. The CDR3 region has the DNA TGTGCCAGGAGCCCCGAGGCCACGGGAGAGCAGTACTTC. Amino acid sequence: CARSPEATGEQYF. The full variable domain, completed using reference TRBV13 and TRBJ2-7, is AAGVIQSPRHLIKEKRETATLKCYPIPRHDTVYWYQQGPGQDPQFLISFYEKMQSDKGSIPDRFSAQQFSDYHSELNMSSLELGDSALYFCARSPEATGEQYFGPGTRLTVT.

The sample holds a few counts of this clonotype. A read error may account for a junction end that differs from germline. This chain uses TRBV5-6 with TRBJ1-1; D not resolved. The CDR3 extends over 14 amino acids. CDR1 and CDR2 from the germline V gene are SGHDT and YYEEEE. CDR3 loop: CAGSFQARGDEAFF. In DNA form, the CDR3 reads TGTGCCGGCAGCTTCCAGGCTCGTGGTGATGAAGCTTTCTTT.

This chain's CDR3 is CASNLGGANTEAFF. The CDR3 nucleotides are TGTGCCAGCAATCTGGGGGGGGCGAACACTGAAGCTTTCTTT. V usage is TRBV16 and J usage is TRBJ1-1, with D perhaps matching TRBD1 (6 bases). Germline V gene lookup returns CDR1 KGHSY and CDR2 FQNENV. Trimming stripped 7 bases from V and 1 base from J, with 13 bases between. This CDR3 spans 14 amino acids.

This clonotype was seen at least ten times. V is TRBV10-3 and J is TRBJ1-1; 9 positions agree with TRBD1. Germline assignment: CDR1 ENHRY and CDR2 SYGVKD. V trimming: 4 bases; J trimming: 0 bases; junction bases outside the gene matches: 3. This CDR3 contains 15 residues. The CDR3: CAISAWDRVNTEAFF. In DNA form, the CDR3 reads TGTGCCATCAGTGCTTGGGACAGGGTGAACACTGAAGCTTTCTTT.

This clonotype has only one observation. The CDR3 carries no conserved terminal phenylalanine or tryptophan, so it likely arises from a read error. The chain has TRBV6-5 and TRBJ1-2; D might be TRBD1 (5 bases). CDR3 length: 16 residues. V dropped 3 bases and J dropped 5 bases, with 19 bases sitting between them. Germline CDR1 MNHEY, CDR2 SVGAGI. CDR3: CASSYGASTAWYGYTS. CDR3 nucleotide sequence: TGTGCCAGCAGTTATGGGGCATCTACCGCTTGGTATGGCTACACCTCC.